Listed below are T cell receptor beta chains from one sample, sequenced in a study of Ad26.COV2.S vaccination and SARS-CoV-2 variants. Some clones are missing from TCRdb's copy, which holds only in-frame ones; the method was immunoSEQ multiplex PCR. The table lists approximately 250,000 clones, roughly 87% of them singletons. Specimen: peripheral blood, collected in a trial of Ad26.COV2.S vaccine versus placebo. The receptor source for this set is a person aged 18-65 years who received the Ad26.COV2.S COVID-19 vaccine or a placebo. Both conserved end residues are part of each CDR3. The order of the fields is clone size, V gene, D gene, J gene, CDR3 protein, CDR3 DNA. A D gene is named only where the DNA matches it firmly. The listing skips clone size in some rows; elsewhere it reads once, few, many or a size class.

clone size: .
V gene: TRBV7-2
D gene: TRBD2
J gene: TRBJ2-7
CDR3 protein: CASSRLAGESYEQYF
CDR3 DNA: TGTGCCAGCAGCCGGCTAGCGGGGGAGTCCTACGAGCAGTACTTC

clone size: .
V gene: TRBV4-3
D gene: .
J gene: TRBJ1-1
CDR3 protein: CASSPTVGGTEAFF
CDR3 DNA: TGCGCCAGCAGCCCTACGGTGGGGGGCACTGAAGCTTTCTTT

clone size: .
V gene: TRBV9
D gene: TRBD2
J gene: TRBJ2-7
CDR3 protein: CASSGSGLAGGYRSYEQYF
CDR3 DNA: TGTGCCAGCAGCGGCTCGGGACTAGCGGGGGGCTACCGCTCCTACGAGCAGTACTTC

clone size: once
V gene: TRBV5-1
D gene: .
J gene: TRBJ2-5
CDR3 protein: CASSRPTTDAQETQYF
CDR3 DNA: TGCGCCAGCAGTCGACCGACCACAGATGCCCAAGAGACCCAGTACTTC

clone size: .
V gene: TRBV7-2
D gene: .
J gene: TRBJ1-2
CDR3 protein: CASSSFWGELDGYTF
CDR3 DNA: TGTGCCAGCAGCTCCTTTTGGGGGGAACTCGATGGCTACACCTTC

clone size: .
V gene: TRBV7-2
D gene: TRBD1
J gene: TRBJ1-4
CDR3 protein: CASSLLGTGRGEKLFF
CDR3 DNA: TGTGCCAGCAGCTTACTTGGGACAGGGCGCGGTGAAAAACTGTTTTTT

clone size: .
V gene: TRBV15
D gene: TRBD1
J gene: TRBJ2-5
CDR3 protein: CATSRDRGVGETQYF
CDR3 DNA: TGTGCCACCTCTAGGGACAGGGGAGTTGGGGAGACCCAGTACTTC

clone size: .
V gene: TRBV7-2
D gene: .
J gene: TRBJ2-7
CDR3 protein: CASSSRIGGEQYF
CDR3 DNA: TGTGCCAGCAGCTCGCGGATTGGTGGTGAGCAGTACTTC

clone size: .
V gene: TRBV6-5
D gene: .
J gene: TRBJ1-4
CDR3 protein: CASSPRETAREKLFF
CDR3 DNA: TGTGCCAGCAGTCCGAGGGAGACCGCTCGTGAAAAACTGTTTTTT

clone size: .
V gene: TRBV27
D gene: .
J gene: TRBJ2-1
CDR3 protein: CASSLSRQVYNEQFF
CDR3 DNA: TGTGCCAGCAGTTTATCCCGACAAGTATACAATGAGCAGTTCTTC

clone size: .
V gene: TRBV7-9
D gene: .
J gene: TRBJ2-3
CDR3 protein: CASSLVAFTQYF
CDR3 DNA: TGTGCCAGCAGCTTAGTGGCTTTTACGCAGTATTTT

clone size: .
V gene: TRBV30
D gene: .
J gene: TRBJ2-7
CDR3 protein: CAWSDRIGSEQYF
CDR3 DNA: TGTGCCTGGAGTGACCGGATAGGCAGCGAGCAGTACTTC

clone size: .
V gene: TRBV11-3
D gene: TRBD2
J gene: TRBJ2-5
CDR3 protein: CASSQGLAEETQYF
CDR3 DNA: TGTGCCAGCAGCCAAGGACTAGCGGAAGAGACCCAGTACTTC

clone size: once
V gene: TRBV6-5
D gene: TRBD1
J gene: TRBJ1-2
CDR3 protein: CASAETGKAGYTF
CDR3 DNA: TGTGCCAGCGCCGAGACAGGGAAGGCTGGCTACACCTTC

clone size: .
V gene: TRBV15
D gene: .
J gene: TRBJ1-2
CDR3 protein: CATQKGTRDYGYTF
CDR3 DNA: TGTGCCACCCAAAAGGGGACTCGTGACTATGGCTACACCTTC

clone size: .
V gene: TRBV4-2
D gene: TRBD2
J gene: TRBJ2-2
CDR3 protein: CASNHGGAETGELFF
CDR3 DNA: TGTGCCAGCAACCACGGGGGGGCCGAAACCGGGGAGCTGTTTTTT

clone size: .
V gene: TRBV28
D gene: TRBD2
J gene: TRBJ2-5
CDR3 protein: CASGRGLAGETQYF
CDR3 DNA: TGTGCCAGCGGCCGTGGACTAGCGGGAGAGACCCAGTACTTC

clone size: once
V gene: TRBV25-1
D gene: .
J gene: TRBJ1-1
CDR3 protein: CASSDRVTVNTEAFF
CDR3 DNA: TGTGCCAGCAGTGACAGGGTCACGGTGAACACTGAAGCTTTCTTT

clone size: .
V gene: TRBV15
D gene: TRBD2
J gene: TRBJ2-1
CDR3 protein: CATSGAGGPSGEQFF
CDR3 DNA: TGTGCCACCAGCGGAGCGGGAGGGCCTTCGGGTGAGCAGTTCTTC

clone size: .
V gene: TRBV3-1/TRBV3-2
D gene: TRBD2
J gene: TRBJ2-5
CDR3 protein: CASSLLAGGQETQYF
CDR3 DNA: TGTGCCAGCAGCCTCCTAGCGGGAGGGCAGGAGACCCAGTACTTC

clone size: many
V gene: TRBV6-4
D gene: .
J gene: TRBJ1-1
CDR3 protein: CASSDGEGSSTEAFF
CDR3 DNA: TGTGCCAGCAGTGACGGGGAGGGCTCTTCCACTGAAGCTTTCTTT

clone size: .
V gene: TRBV11-2
D gene: .
J gene: TRBJ1-1
CDR3 protein: CASSLALVKQSEAFF
CDR3 DNA: TGTGCCAGCAGCTTAGCCCTCGTCAAGCAGAGTGAAGCTTTCTTT

clone size: .
V gene: TRBV7-3
D gene: .
J gene: TRBJ2-2
CDR3 protein: CASSLSGNTGELFF
CDR3 DNA: TGTGCCAGCAGTCTTAGCGGAAACACCGGGGAGCTGTTTTTT

clone size: .
V gene: TRBV12-3/TRBV12-4
D gene: .
J gene: TRBJ1-4
CDR3 protein: CASGGENEKLFF
CDR3 DNA: TGTGCCAGCGGGGGTGAGAATGAAAAACTGTTTTTT

clone size: .
V gene: TRBV7-3
D gene: .
J gene: TRBJ2-2
CDR3 protein: CASRVDSSNTGELFF
CDR3 DNA: TGTGCCAGCAGAGTTGATAGCAGCAACACCGGGGAGCTGTTTTTT

clone size: .
V gene: TRBV4-3
D gene: TRBD1
J gene: TRBJ2-6
CDR3 protein: CASSRRTGSGANVLTF
CDR3 DNA: TGCGCCAGCAGCCGAAGGACAGGCTCTGGGGCCAACGTCCTGACTTTC

clone size: .
V gene: TRBV5-5
D gene: .
J gene: TRBJ1-5
CDR3 protein: CASSLESGSNQPQHF
CDR3 DNA: TGTGCCAGCAGCTTGGAATCAGGGAGCAATCAGCCCCAGCATTTT

clone size: .
V gene: TRBV6-1
D gene: TRBD2
J gene: TRBJ2-3
CDR3 protein: CASSEALRSGSADTQYF
CDR3 DNA: TGTGCCAGCAGTGAAGCGCTGCGTAGCGGGAGTGCAGATACGCAGTATTTT

clone size: few
V gene: TRBV27
D gene: TRBD2
J gene: TRBJ2-7
CDR3 protein: CASSFSGGRYEQYF
CDR3 DNA: TGTGCCAGCAGTTTTAGCGGGGGTCGGTACGAGCAGTACTTC

clone size: .
V gene: TRBV15
D gene: .
J gene: TRBJ2-1
CDR3 protein: CATSRDGLSYNEQFF
CDR3 DNA: TGTGCCACCAGCAGAGATGGGCTTTCCTACAATGAGCAGTTCTTC

clone size: .
V gene: TRBV5-1
D gene: .
J gene: TRBJ1-1
CDR3 protein: CASKGRQGNTEAFF
CDR3 DNA: TGCGCCAGCAAGGGGCGACAAGGAAACACTGAAGCTTTCTTT

clone size: .
V gene: TRBV18
D gene: .
J gene: TRBJ1-2
CDR3 protein: CASSSLDRYDGYTF
CDR3 DNA: TGTGCCAGCTCCTCACTTGACAGATATGATGGCTACACCTTC

clone size: .
V gene: TRBV30
D gene: .
J gene: TRBJ1-6
CDR3 protein: CAWSVKSSYNSPLHF
CDR3 DNA: TGTGCCTGGAGTGTAAAAAGCTCCTATAATTCACCCCTCCACTTT

clone size: .
V gene: TRBV19
D gene: TRBD2
J gene: TRBJ2-1
CDR3 protein: CASALAGDSYNEQFF
CDR3 DNA: TGTGCCAGTGCTTTAGCGGGAGATTCCTACAATGAGCAGTTCTTC

clone size: once
V gene: TRBV12-3/TRBV12-4
D gene: TRBD1
J gene: TRBJ2-1
CDR3 protein: CASRGQNEQFF
CDR3 DNA: TGTGCCAGCAGGGGACAGAATGAGCAGTTCTTC

clone size: .
V gene: TRBV4-2
D gene: .
J gene: TRBJ2-7
CDR3 protein: CASSPGQITYEQYF
CDR3 DNA: TGTGCCAGCAGCCCAGGACAGATTACCTACGAGCAGTACTTC

clone size: .
V gene: TRBV24-1
D gene: .
J gene: TRBJ2-1
CDR3 protein: CATSDPGSTNEQFF
CDR3 DNA: TGTGCCACCAGTGATCCCGGGTCCACCAATGAGCAGTTCTTC

clone size: .
V gene: TRBV6-2/TRBV6-3
D gene: .
J gene: TRBJ1-1
CDR3 protein: CASSYWALRTEAFF
CDR3 DNA: TGTGCCAGCAGTTACTGGGCCCTTCGAACTGAAGCTTTCTTT

clone size: .
V gene: TRBV2
D gene: .
J gene: TRBJ1-1
CDR3 protein: CATRDTEAFF
CDR3 DNA: TGTGCCACGCGGGACACTGAAGCTTTCTTT

clone size: .
V gene: TRBV6-2/TRBV6-3
D gene: .
J gene: TRBJ1-1
CDR3 protein: CASSYSRLGAQGRTEAFF
CDR3 DNA: TGTGCCAGCAGTTACTCACGCTTGGGGGCGCAAGGGAGGACTGAAGCTTTCTTT

clone size: .
V gene: TRBV30
D gene: .
J gene: TRBJ1-2
CDR3 protein: CACLKQGLSYGYTF
CDR3 DNA: TGTGCCTGTCTAAAACAGGGACTCTCCTATGGCTACACCTTC

clone size: .
V gene: TRBV9
D gene: .
J gene: TRBJ1-3
CDR3 protein: CASSVDNDSGNTIYF
CDR3 DNA: TGTGCCAGCAGCGTAGATAACGACTCTGGAAACACCATATATTTT

clone size: .
V gene: TRBV4-1
D gene: .
J gene: TRBJ1-3
CDR3 protein: CASSRTGIAGNTIYF
CDR3 DNA: TGCGCCAGCAGCCGAACAGGGATAGCTGGAAACACCATATATTTT

clone size: .
V gene: TRBV5-1
D gene: .
J gene: TRBJ1-3
CDR3 protein: CASSSAGASGNTIYF
CDR3 DNA: TGCGCCAGCAGCTCTGCAGGGGCCTCTGGAAACACCATATATTTT

clone size: .
V gene: TRBV5-4
D gene: .
J gene: TRBJ1-4
CDR3 protein: CASSLGRSNEKLFF
CDR3 DNA: TGTGCCAGCAGTTTGGGACGGTCGAATGAAAAACTGTTTTTT

clone size: .
V gene: TRBV24-1
D gene: .
J gene: TRBJ2-3
CDR3 protein: CATSVSGRTDTQYF
CDR3 DNA: TGTGCCACCAGTGTTAGTGGCCGCACAGATACGCAGTATTTT

clone size: .
V gene: TRBV12-5
D gene: .
J gene: TRBJ1-5
CDR3 protein: CASGRDASPPQHF
CDR3 DNA: TGTGCTAGTGGCAGGGACGCGAGCCCGCCCCAGCATTTT

clone size: few
V gene: TRBV13
D gene: TRBD1
J gene: TRBJ1-1
CDR3 protein: CASSLGRGRAAFF
CDR3 DNA: TGTGCCAGCAGCTTAGGCAGGGGGCGCGCCGCTTTCTTT

clone size: .
V gene: TRBV19
D gene: TRBD2
J gene: TRBJ2-1
CDR3 protein: CASRELAGGTNYNEQFF
CDR3 DNA: TGTGCCAGTAGAGAACTAGCGGGGGGGACTAACTACAATGAGCAGTTCTTC

clone size: once
V gene: TRBV7-2
D gene: .
J gene: TRBJ1-1
CDR3 protein: CASSFSVVSSTEAFF
CDR3 DNA: TGTGCCAGCAGCTTTTCAGTGGTGTCGAGCACTGAAGCTTTCTTT

clone size: .
V gene: TRBV5-1
D gene: TRBD2
J gene: TRBJ2-3
CDR3 protein: CASSPSATSGGPRGTDTQYF
CDR3 DNA: TGCGCCAGCAGCCCATCCGCGACTAGCGGGGGGCCCCGAGGCACAGATACGCAGTATTTT

clone size: .
V gene: TRBV19
D gene: TRBD1
J gene: TRBJ2-2
CDR3 protein: CASSMPYGTGYTGELFF
CDR3 DNA: TGTGCCAGTAGTATGCCCTACGGGACAGGATACACCGGGGAGCTGTTTTTT

clone size: .
V gene: TRBV6-5
D gene: TRBD1
J gene: TRBJ1-2
CDR3 protein: CAAAGRQGDDYGYTF
CDR3 DNA: TGTGCCGCGGCCGGCCGCCAGGGGGACGACTATGGCTACACCTTC

clone size: once
V gene: TRBV19
D gene: TRBD2
J gene: TRBJ2-5
CDR3 protein: CASSIGAGLALGETQYF
CDR3 DNA: TGTGCCAGTAGTATAGGTGCGGGACTAGCCCTTGGTGAGACCCAGTACTTC

clone size: .
V gene: TRBV2
D gene: .
J gene: TRBJ1-1
CDR3 protein: CATNRGVRIGEAFF
CDR3 DNA: TGTGCCACGAATCGCGGGGTGAGGATCGGTGAAGCTTTCTTT

clone size: .
V gene: TRBV30
D gene: TRBD1
J gene: TRBJ2-3
CDR3 protein: CAWSTGVADTQYF
CDR3 DNA: TGTGCCTGGAGTACAGGGGTGGCAGATACGCAGTATTTT

clone size: .
V gene: TRBV19
D gene: TRBD1
J gene: TRBJ1-5
CDR3 protein: CASSTRTGTDQPQHF
CDR3 DNA: TGTGCCAGTAGTACCCGGACAGGGACGGACCAGCCCCAGCATTTT

clone size: .
V gene: TRBV30
D gene: .
J gene: TRBJ1-3
CDR3 protein: CAWSVWASGNTIYF
CDR3 DNA: TGTGCCTGGAGTGTATGGGCCTCTGGAAACACCATATATTTT

clone size: .
V gene: TRBV7-9
D gene: .
J gene: TRBJ1-2
CDR3 protein: CASSLRGQEFYGYTF
CDR3 DNA: TGTGCCAGCAGCTTGCGGGGGCAAGAGTTCTATGGCTACACCTTC